This passage covers 5 T cell receptor beta chains from one sample sequenced in a study of vaccination and CD4 T cells after COVID-19. Antigens of these TCRs are unknown. The treatment here: roughly nine-day PBMC culture with coronavirus spike peptide pools or control peptides (ViraFEST assay). Sequencing of cultured CD4+ T cell DNA used the Oncomine TCR Beta short-read assay. Via MiXCR, TCRdb re-called the PCR reads, giving one row per CDR3 protein. The sample lists 12,000 to 15,000 distinct CDR3 sequences; about 55% were seen once. Sequenced sample: CD4+ T cells from blood, cultured in vitro. These receptors were collected from a human donor who had recovered from COVID-19.

The chain carries TRBV6-1 and TRBJ2-2; 12 nucleotides align to TRBD2. Germline V gives CDR1 MNHNS, CDR2 SASEGT. The CDR3 spans 16 residues. The junction had 7 bases not matched to a gene; V was cut back by 5 bases and J by 6 bases. In nucleotides, the CDR3 is TGTGCCAGCAGTCGCCGACTAGCGGGAGATGCCGGGGAGCTGTTTTTT. Protein product: CASSRRLAGDAGELFF.

V gene TRBV19 combines with J gene TRBJ1-2; D unclear. Trimming stripped 3 bases from V and 4 bases from J, with 12 bases between. This CDR3 has 14 residues. The germline CDR1 and CDR2 sequences are LNHDA and SQIVND (reference sequence). The CDR3 sequence is CASSIRARGYGYTF. The CDR3 DNA reads TGTGCCAGTAGTATTCGGGCCAGAGGCTATGGCTACACCTTC. The whole variable domain, remainder taken from reference TRBV19 and TRBJ1-2, is DGGITQSPKYLFRKEGQNVTLSCEQNLNHDAMYWYRQDPGQGLRLIYYSQIVNDFQKGDIAEGYSVSREKKESFPLTVTSAQKNPTAFYLCASSIRARGYGYTFGSGTRLTVV.

The V and J genes are TRBV18 and TRBJ1-5, with no clear D. V lost 6 bases and J 5 bases, leaving 11 bases between the germline ends. The CDR3 has 13 amino acids. The germline CDR1 and CDR2 sequences are KGHSH and LQKENI. CDR3: CASSPESDQPQHF. In nucleotides, the CDR3 is TGTGCCAGCTCTCCCGAATCAGATCAGCCCCAGCATTTT.

This chain uses TRBV7-6 with TRBJ2-3; 7 positions match TRBD1. Germline CDR1 reads SGHVS; CDR2 reads FNYEAQ. The V segment lost 5 bases and the J segment 4 bases; nucleotides outside the gene matches: 3. CDR3 size: 13 residues. Here the CDR3 reads CASSPQGADTQYF. The DNA of the CDR3 is TGTGCCAGCAGCCCTCAGGGGGCAGATACGCAGTATTTT.

Judged by abundance, this clonotype is medium-sized (0.01 to 0.1%). The genes are TRBV28 and TRBJ1-5; 9 bases match TRBD1. V trimming: 4 bases; J trimming: 0 bases; junction bases outside the gene matches: 10. The germline V gene has CDR1 MDHEN and CDR2 SYDVKM. The CDR3 consists of 18 residues. The CDR3: CASSSSGQGTYSNQPQHF. The CDR3 DNA reads TGTGCCAGCAGTTCATCGGGACAGGGAACTTATAGCAATCAGCCCCAGCATTTT.